The source of this T cell receptor (beta chain) is a study of early T cells in non-severe SARS-CoV-2 infection. Study-wide context: Sequencing used unsorted whole-blood bulk RNA, so chains lack pairing.

In this sample, this clonotype turned up once. Its matching antigen is unknown. Unique molecular identifiers were added to individual cDNA molecules. TCRdb itself ran the 5' RACE reads through MiXCR, one entry per CDR3 protein. The data contain about 98,000 distinct CDR3 sequences, approximately 11% of them singletons. The V gene end was trimmed by 5 bases and the J gene end by 2 bases; junction bases not matched to a gene: 8. CDR3 length: 16 residues. Germline V gene data show CDR1 as MNHEY and CDR2 as SVGAGI. Findings of the study overall: Lookups in VDJdb leaned toward anti-spike CD8 responses and missed private and CD4 specificities.

The chain joins TRBV6-5 to TRBJ2-5, with 10 bases identical to TRBD2. Source material: whole blood. This clonotype originated in an adult who was a healthcare worker with PCR-confirmed SARS-CoV-2 infection or an uninfected control (not recorded which). CDR3 loop: CASSALTSGPQETQYF. The CDR3 coding sequence is TGTGCCAGCAGTGCCCTGACTAGCGGGCCACAAGAGACCCAGTACTTC.